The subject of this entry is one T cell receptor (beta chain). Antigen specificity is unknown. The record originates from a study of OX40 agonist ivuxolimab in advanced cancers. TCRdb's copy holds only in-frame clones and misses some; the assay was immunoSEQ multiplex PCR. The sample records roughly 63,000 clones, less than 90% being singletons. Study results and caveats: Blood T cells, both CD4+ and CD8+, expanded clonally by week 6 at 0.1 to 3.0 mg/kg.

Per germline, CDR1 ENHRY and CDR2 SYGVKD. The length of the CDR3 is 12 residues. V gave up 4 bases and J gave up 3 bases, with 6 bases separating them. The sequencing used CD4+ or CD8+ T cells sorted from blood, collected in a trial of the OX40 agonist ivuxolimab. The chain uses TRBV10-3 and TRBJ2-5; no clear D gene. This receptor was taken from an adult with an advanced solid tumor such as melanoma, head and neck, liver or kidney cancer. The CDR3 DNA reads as TGTGCCATCAGTGCGAGTGAAGAGACCCAGTACTTC. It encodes CAISASEETQYF.